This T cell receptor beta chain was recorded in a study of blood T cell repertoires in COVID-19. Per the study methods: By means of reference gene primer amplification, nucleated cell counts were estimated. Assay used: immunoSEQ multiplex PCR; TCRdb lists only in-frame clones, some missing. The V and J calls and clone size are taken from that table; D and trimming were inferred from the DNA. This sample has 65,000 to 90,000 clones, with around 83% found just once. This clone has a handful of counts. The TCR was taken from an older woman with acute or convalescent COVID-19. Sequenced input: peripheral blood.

CDR3 DNA sequence: TGTGCCAGTAGTAGAGGGCCCCACCTATCTGAAGCTTTCTTT. Translation gives CASSRGPHLSEAFF. This sequence joins TRBV19 and TRBJ1-1; D remains unclear. Germline CDR1 and CDR2: LNHDA and SQIVND (reference sequence). This CDR3 comprises 14 residues. V lost 4 bases to trimming and J lost 6 bases, with 15 bases between them.